Below, 5 T cell receptor beta chains from the same sample are listed, as sequenced in a study of T cell repertoires in cytomegalovirus infection. Using its own MiXCR run on the reads, TCRdb lists one record per CDR3 protein. The profile shows 700,000 to 850,000 distinct CDR3 sequences, about 31% of them singletons. These receptors' targets are unknown. Sequenced material: cultured CD8+ T cells from PBMCs, taken from culture after CMV antigen stimulation. The receptors here all came from a human donor in good health (CMV status not recorded). Some clones in this sample may be carry-over from other donors' samples.

This clonotype was observed a handful of times. This sequence joins TRBV4-1 and TRBJ1-1; D unclear. Germline V lookup: CDR1 MGHRA, CDR2 YSYEKL. The germline V and J ends were trimmed by 0 bases and 4 bases, with 9 bases remaining between them. This CDR3 is 14 amino acids long. The CDR3, as DNA: TGCGCCAGCAGCCAAGATTCAGGCAGCACTGAAGCTTTCTTT. The encoded protein is CASSQDSGSTEAFF.

This clonotype was counted between two and nine times. The rearrangement links TRBV6-2 or TRBV6-3 to TRBJ2-1; TRBD1 might be the D (5 bases). The CDR3 loop spans 12 amino acids. Trimming shortened V by 4 bases and J by 9 bases, and 10 bases separated the two germline ends. The germline V gene has CDR1 MNHEY and CDR2 SVGEGT. CDR3 in DNA: TGTGCCAGCAGTTCGACAGTTCGTGAGCAGTTCTTC. Encoded protein: CASSSTVREQFF.

V and J are TRBV6-5 and TRBJ1-2, with 8 bases identical to TRBD1. This CDR3 comprises 14 residues. V dropped 5 bases and J dropped 3; count of bases not matched to a gene: 5. Germline CDR1 MNHEY, CDR2 SVGAGI. CDR3 residues: CASSLHRGDYGYTF. The CDR3 coding sequence is TGTGCCAGCAGTCTACACAGGGGGGACTATGGCTACACCTTC.

This clonotype was observed a few times. The genes are TRBV2 and TRBJ2-3; D ambiguous. The CDR3 has 10 residues. V dropped 4 bases and J dropped 8 bases, with 4 bases sitting between them. Germline V CDR1 and CDR2: SNHLY, FYNNEI. Written as DNA, the CDR3 is TGTGCCAGCAGTGGCCCTACGCAGTATTTT. Residues: CASSGPTQYF.

A single count supports this clonotype. The J gene is TRBJ2-7, the V gene TRBV5-1; tentative D call: TRBD1 (6 bases). The CDR3 totals 12 residues. The germline gives CDR1 SGHRS, CDR2 YFSETQ. V lost 4 bases and J lost 5, with 10 bases in between. Here the CDR3 DNA reads TGCGCCAGCAGCACACAGGGCCACGAGCAGTACTTC. Protein sequence: CASSTQGHEQYF.